The present T cell receptor beta chain was sequenced within a study of T cells in Graves' hyperthyroidism and ophthalmopathy. Study-wide context: Peripheral blood collection took place at initial diagnosis, before any treatment.

About this clonotype itself: Its antigen is unknown. This may be a read error, as it is one base from a much larger clone.

TCR beta CDR3 regions were amplified from RNA. The TCR CDR3 was amplified in a first-round RT-PCR using the HTBI primer set. TCRdb re-analysed the multiplex PCR reads in MiXCR, keeping a single row per CDR3 protein. This repertoire shows about 760,000 distinct CDR3 sequences, roughly a third found once; its top ten account for roughly 31%. The CDR3 sequence is 17 residues long. Germline V lookup: CDR1 SEHNR, CDR2 FQNEAQ (reference sequence). V gave up 5 bases and J gave up 2 bases, with 16 bases separating them. Findings and caveats of the study: Blood also showed most of the thyroid clonotypes that were expanded above 0.001. Ophthalmopathy, as predicted by the model, came a median roughly 6.5 months after the prediction.

PBMCs stemmed from approximately 10 ml fresh peripheral blood. This rearrangement joins TRBV7-9 to TRBJ2-6; D perhaps matches TRBD2 (5 bases). The sample consisted of blood. This sequence originates from a woman between 40 and 55 years old with Graves' hyperthyroidism. Here the CDR3 reads CASSGAAWVPGANVLTF. CDR3 bases: TGTGCCAGCAGCGGAGCGGCGTGGGTACCTGGGGCCAACGTCCTGACTTTC.